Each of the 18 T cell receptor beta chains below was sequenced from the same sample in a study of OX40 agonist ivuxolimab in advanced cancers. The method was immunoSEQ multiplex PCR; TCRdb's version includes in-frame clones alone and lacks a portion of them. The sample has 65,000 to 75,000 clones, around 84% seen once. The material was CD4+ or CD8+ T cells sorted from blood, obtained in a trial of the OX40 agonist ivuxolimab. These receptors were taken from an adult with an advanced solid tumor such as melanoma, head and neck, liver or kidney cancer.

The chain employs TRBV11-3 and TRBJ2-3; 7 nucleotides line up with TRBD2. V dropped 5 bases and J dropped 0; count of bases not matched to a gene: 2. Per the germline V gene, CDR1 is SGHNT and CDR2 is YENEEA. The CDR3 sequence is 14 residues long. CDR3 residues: CASSPGLSTDTQYF. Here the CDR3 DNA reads TGTGCCAGCAGCCCGGGACTAAGCACAGATACGCAGTATTTT.

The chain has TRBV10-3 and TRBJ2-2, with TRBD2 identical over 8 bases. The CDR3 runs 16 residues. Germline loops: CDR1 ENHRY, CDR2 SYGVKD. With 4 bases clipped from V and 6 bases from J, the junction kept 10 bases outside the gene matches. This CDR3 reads CAISGSTGGPSGELFF. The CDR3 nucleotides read TGTGCCATCAGTGGAAGTACGGGAGGGCCCTCCGGGGAGCTGTTTTTT.

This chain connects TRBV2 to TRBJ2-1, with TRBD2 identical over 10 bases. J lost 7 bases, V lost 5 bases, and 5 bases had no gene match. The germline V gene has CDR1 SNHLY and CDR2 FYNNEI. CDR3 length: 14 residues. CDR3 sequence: CASSMGLASNEQFF. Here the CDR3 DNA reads TGTGCCAGCAGTATGGGACTAGCGAGTAATGAGCAGTTCTTC. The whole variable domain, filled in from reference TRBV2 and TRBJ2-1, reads EPEVTQTPSHQVTQMGQEVILRCVPISNHLYFYWYRQILGQKVEFLVSFYNNEISEKSEIFDDQFSVERPDGSNFTLKIRSTKLEDSAMYFCASSMGLASNEQFFGPGTRLTVL.

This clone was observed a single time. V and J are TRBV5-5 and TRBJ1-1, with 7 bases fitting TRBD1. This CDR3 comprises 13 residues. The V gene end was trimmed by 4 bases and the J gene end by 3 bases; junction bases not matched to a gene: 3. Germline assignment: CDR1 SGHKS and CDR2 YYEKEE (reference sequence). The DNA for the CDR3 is TGTGCCAGCAGCGCGCAGGGGGACACTGAAGCTTTCTTT. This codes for CASSAQGDTEAFF.

As DNA, the CDR3 is TGCGCCAGCAGCTTGCGGCCACACAATGAGCAGTTCTTC. As protein: CASSLRPHNEQFF. V and J are TRBV5-1 and TRBJ2-1; no reliable D call. Deletions cut 1 base from V and 5 bases from J, with 7 bases between. CDR1 and CDR2 from the germline V gene are SGHRS and YFSETQ. This CDR3 contains 13 residues.

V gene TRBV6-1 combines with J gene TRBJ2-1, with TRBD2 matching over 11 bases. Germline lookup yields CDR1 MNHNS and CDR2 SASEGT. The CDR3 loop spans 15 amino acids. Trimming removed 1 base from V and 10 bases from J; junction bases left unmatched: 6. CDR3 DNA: TGTGCCAGCAGTGAAGGGCTAGCGGGAGGAGGGGAGCAGTTCTTC. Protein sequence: CASSEGLAGGGEQFF.

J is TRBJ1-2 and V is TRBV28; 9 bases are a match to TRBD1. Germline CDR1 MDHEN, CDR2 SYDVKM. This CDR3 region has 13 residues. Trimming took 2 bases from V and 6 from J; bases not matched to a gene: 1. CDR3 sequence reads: CASSLDRGNGYTF. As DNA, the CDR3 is TGTGCCAGCAGTTTAGACAGGGGGAATGGCTACACCTTC.

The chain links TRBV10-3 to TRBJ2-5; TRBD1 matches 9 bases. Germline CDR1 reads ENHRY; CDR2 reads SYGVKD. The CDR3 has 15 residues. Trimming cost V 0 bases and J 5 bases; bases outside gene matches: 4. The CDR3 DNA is TGTGCCATCAGTGAGTCGGGACAGGGAGGGGAGACCCAGTACTTC. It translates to CAISESGQGGETQYF.

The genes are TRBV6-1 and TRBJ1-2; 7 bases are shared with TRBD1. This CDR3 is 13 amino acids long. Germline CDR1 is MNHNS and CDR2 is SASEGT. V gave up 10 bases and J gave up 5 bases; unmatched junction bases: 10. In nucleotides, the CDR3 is TGTGCCACCATCCTTACGGGACAGTATGGCTACACCTTC. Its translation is CATILTGQYGYTF.

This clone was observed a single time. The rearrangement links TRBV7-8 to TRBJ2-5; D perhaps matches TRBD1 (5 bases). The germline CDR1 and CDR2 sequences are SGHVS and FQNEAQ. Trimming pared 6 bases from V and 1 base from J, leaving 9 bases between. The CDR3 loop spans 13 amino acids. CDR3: CASSLGLQETQYF. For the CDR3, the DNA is TGTGCCAGCAGTCTGGGGCTCCAAGAGACCCAGTACTTC.

In DNA, the CDR3 is TGTGCCAGCAGCGTCCCCGGGCTCTATGGCTACACCTTC. Translation gives CASSVPGLYGYTF. This rearrangement joins TRBV7-8 to TRBJ1-2; D is ambiguous. The germline CDR1 and CDR2 sequences are SGHVS and FQNEAQ. V was pared by 5 bases and J by 4 bases, with 11 bases between. The CDR3 is made up of 13 amino acids.

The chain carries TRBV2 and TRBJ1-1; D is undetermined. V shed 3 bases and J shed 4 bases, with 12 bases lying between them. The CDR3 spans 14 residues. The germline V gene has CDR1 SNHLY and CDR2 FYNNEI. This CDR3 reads CASSDGTWGTEAFF. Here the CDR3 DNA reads TGTGCCAGCAGTGACGGCACATGGGGCACTGAAGCTTTCTTT.

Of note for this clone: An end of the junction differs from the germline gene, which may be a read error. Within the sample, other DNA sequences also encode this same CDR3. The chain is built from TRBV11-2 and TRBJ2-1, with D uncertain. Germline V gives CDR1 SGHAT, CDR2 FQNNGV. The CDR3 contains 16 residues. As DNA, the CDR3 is TGTGCCAGCAGCAAGGACGACACTTCGATCTACAATGAGCAATTCTTC. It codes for CASSKDDTSIYNEQFF.

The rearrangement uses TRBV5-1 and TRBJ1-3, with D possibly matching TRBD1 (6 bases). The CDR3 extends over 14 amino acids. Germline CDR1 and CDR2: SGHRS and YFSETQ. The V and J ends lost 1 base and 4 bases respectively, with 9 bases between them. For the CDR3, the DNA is TGCGCCAGCAGCTTGACAGGGTCCGGAAACACCATATATTTT. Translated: CASSLTGSGNTIYF.

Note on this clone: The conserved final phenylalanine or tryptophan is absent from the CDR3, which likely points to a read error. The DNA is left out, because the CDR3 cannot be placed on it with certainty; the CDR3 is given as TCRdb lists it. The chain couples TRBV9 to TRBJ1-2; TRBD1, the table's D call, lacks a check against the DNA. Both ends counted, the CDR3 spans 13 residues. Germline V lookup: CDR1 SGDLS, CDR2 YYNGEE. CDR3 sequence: CASSARDRVLHNP.

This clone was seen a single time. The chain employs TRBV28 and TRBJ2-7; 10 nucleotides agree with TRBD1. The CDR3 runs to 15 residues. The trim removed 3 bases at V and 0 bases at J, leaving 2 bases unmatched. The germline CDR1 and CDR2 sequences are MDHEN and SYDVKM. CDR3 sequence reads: CASSFWDRGSYEQYF. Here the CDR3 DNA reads TGTGCCAGCAGTTTCTGGGACAGGGGCTCCTACGAGCAGTACTTC.

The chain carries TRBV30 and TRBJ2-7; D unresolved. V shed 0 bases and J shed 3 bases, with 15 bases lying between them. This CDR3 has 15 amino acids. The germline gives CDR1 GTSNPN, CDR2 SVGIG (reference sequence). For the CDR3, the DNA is TGTGCCTGGAGTGTACTGGCAGCAACAAACTACGAGCAGTACTTC. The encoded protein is CAWSVLAATNYEQYF.

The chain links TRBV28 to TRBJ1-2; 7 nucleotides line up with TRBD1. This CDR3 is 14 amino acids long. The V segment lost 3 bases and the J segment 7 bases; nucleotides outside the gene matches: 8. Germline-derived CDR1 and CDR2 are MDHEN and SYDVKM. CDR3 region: CASSLGRGDGGYTF. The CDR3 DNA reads TGTGCCAGCAGTTTGGGCAGGGGGGATGGTGGCTACACCTTC.